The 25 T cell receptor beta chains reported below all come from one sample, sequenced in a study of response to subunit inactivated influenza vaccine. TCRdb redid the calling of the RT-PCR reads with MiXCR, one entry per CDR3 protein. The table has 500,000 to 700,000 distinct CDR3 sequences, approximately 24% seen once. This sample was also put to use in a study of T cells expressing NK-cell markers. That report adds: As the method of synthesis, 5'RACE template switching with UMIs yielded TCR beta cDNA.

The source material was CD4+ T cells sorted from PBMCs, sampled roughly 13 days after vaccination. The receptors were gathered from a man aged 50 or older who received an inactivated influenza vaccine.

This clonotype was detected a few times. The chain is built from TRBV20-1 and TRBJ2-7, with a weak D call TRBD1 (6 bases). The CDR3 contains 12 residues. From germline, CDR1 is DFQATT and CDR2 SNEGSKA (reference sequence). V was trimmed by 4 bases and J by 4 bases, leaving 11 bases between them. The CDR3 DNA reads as TGCAGTGCTAAGGGGGAGAGATACGAGCAGTACTTC. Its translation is CSAKGERYEQYF.

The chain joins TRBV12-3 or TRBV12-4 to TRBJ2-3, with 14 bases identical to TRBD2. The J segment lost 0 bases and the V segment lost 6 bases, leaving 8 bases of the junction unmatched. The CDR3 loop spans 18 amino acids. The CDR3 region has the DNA TGTGCCAGCAGCCCTTGGACTAGCGGGGGGTATAGCACAGATACGCAGTATTTT. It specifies CASSPWTSGGYSTDTQYF.

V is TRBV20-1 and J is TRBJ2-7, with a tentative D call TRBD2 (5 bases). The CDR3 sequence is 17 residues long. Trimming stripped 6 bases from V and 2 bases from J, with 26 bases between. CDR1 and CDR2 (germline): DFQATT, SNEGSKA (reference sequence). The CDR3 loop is CSAAGTTGDKLTYEQYF. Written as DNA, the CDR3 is TGCAGTGCCGCGGGTACAACCGGTGACAAGCTAACCTACGAGCAGTACTTC.

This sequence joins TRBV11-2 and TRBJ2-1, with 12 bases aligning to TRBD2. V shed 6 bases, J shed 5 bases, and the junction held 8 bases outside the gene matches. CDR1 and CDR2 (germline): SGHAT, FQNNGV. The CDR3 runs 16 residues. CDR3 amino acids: CASRPTSGRFHNEQFF. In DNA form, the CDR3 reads TGTGCCAGCAGACCAACTAGCGGGAGGTTTCACAATGAGCAGTTCTTC.

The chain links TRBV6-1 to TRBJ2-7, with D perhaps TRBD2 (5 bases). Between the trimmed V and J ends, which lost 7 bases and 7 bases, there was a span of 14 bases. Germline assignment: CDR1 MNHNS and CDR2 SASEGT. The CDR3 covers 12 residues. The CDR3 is CASTPAVGEQYF. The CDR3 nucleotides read TGTGCCAGCACCCCAGCGGTGGGGGAGCAGTACTTC.

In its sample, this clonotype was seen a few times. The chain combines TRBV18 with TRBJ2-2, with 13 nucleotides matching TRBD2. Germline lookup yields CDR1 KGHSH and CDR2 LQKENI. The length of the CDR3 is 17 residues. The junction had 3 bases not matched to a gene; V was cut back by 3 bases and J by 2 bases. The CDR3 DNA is TGTGCCAGCTCACCGTGGACTAGCGGGAGTAACACCGGGGAGCTGTTTTTT. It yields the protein CASSPWTSGSNTGELFF.

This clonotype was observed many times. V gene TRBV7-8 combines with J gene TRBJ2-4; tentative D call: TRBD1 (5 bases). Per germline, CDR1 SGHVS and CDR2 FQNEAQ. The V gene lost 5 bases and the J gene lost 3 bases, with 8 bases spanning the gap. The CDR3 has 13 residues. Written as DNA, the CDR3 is TGTGCCAGCAGCATCGACAGCAAAAACATTCAGTACTTC. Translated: CASSIDSKNIQYF.

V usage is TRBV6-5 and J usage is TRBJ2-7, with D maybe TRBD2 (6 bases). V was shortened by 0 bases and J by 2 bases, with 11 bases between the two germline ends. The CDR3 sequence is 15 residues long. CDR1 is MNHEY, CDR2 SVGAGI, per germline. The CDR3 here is CASSYSRDGTYEQYF. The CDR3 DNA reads TGTGCCAGCAGTTACTCGCGGGACGGAACCTACGAGCAGTACTTC.

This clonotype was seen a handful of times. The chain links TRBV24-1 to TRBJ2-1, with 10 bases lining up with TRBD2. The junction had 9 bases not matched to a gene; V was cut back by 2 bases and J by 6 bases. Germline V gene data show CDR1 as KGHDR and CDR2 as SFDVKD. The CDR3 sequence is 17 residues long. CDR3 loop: CATSDSRTSGILNEQFF. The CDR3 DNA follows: TGTGCCACCAGTGATTCCCGGACTAGCGGAATACTCAATGAGCAGTTCTTC.

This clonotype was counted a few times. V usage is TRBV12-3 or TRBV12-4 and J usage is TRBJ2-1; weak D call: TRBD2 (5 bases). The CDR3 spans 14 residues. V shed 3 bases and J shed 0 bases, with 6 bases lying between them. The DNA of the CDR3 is TGTGCCAGCAGTTTTGAGGGCTCCTACAATGAGCAGTTCTTC. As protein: CASSFEGSYNEQFF.

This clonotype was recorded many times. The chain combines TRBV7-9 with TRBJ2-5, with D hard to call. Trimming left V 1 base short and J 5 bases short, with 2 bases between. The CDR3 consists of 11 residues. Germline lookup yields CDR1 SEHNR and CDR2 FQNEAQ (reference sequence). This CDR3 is CASSLVETQYF. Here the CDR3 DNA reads TGTGCCAGCAGCTTAGTGGAGACCCAGTACTTC.

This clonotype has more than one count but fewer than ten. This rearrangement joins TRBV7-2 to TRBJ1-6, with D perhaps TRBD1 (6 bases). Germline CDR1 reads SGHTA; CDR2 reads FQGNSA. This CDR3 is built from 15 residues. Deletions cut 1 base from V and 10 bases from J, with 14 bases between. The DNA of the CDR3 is TGTGCCAGCAGCTTAGTAGGGGGGTTTAGCTCACCCCTCCACTTT. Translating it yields CASSLVGGFSSPLHF.

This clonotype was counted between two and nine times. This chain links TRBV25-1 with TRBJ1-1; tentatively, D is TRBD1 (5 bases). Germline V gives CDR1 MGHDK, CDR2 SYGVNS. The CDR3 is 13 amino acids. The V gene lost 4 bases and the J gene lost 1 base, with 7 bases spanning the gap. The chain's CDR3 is CASSGQTNTEAFF. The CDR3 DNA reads TGTGCCAGCAGTGGACAGACGAACACTGAAGCTTTCTTT.

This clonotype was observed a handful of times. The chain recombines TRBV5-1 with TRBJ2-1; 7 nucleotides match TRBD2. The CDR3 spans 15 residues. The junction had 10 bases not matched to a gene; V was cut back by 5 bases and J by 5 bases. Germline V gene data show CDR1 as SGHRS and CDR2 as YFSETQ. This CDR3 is CASSGLAASNNEQFF. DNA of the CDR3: TGCGCCAGCAGTGGTCTAGCGGCATCTAACAATGAGCAGTTCTTC.

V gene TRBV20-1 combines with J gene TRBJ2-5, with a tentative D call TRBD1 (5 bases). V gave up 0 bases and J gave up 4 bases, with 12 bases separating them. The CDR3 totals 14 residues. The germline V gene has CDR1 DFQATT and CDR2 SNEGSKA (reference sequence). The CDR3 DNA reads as TGCAGTGCTAGAGATCAAAGGCAGGGAGAGACCCAGTACTTC. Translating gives CSARDQRQGETQYF.

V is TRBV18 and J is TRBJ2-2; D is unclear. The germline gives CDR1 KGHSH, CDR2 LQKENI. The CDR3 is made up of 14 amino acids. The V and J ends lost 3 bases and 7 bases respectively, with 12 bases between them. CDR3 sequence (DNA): TGTGCCAGCTCACCCTCGGACCGGCTCGGGGAGCTGTTTTTT. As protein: CASSPSDRLGELFF.

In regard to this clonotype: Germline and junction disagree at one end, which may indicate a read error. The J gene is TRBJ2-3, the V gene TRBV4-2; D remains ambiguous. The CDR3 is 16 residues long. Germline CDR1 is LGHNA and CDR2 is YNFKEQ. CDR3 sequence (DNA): TGTGCCAACAGCTTAGATGCTCTCGCAGACACAGATACGCAGTATTTT. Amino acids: CANSLDALADTDTQYF.

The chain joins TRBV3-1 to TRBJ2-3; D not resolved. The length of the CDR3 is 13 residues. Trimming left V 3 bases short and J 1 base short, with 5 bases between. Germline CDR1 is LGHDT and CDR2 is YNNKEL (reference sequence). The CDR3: CASSQSGTDTQYF. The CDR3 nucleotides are TGTGCCAGCAGCCAGTCTGGCACAGATACGCAGTATTTT.

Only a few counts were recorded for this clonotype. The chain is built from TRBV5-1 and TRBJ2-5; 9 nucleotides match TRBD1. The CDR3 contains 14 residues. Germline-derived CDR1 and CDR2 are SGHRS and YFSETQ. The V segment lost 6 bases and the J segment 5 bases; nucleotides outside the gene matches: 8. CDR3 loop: CASTQDRGWETQYF. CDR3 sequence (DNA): TGCGCCAGCACTCAGGACAGGGGCTGGGAGACCCAGTACTTC.

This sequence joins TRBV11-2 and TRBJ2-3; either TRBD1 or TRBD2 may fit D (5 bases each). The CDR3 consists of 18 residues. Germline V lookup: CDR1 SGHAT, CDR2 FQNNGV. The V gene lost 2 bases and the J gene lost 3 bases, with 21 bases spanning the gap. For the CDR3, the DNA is TGTGCCAGCAGCTTACCACAAGTACGGGACCCCTGGACAGATACGCAGTATTTT. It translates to CASSLPQVRDPWTDTQYF.

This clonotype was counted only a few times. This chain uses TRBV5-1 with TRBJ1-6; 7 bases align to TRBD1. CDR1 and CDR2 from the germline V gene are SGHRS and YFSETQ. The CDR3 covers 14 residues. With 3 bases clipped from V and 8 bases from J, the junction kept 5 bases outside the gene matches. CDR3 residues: CASSSGDSYSPLHF. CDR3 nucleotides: TGCGCCAGCAGCTCCGGGGACAGCTATTCACCCCTCCACTTT. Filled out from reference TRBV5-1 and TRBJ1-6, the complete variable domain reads KAGVTQTPRYLIKTRGQQVTLSCSPISGHRSVSWYQQTPGQGLQFLFEYFSETQRNKGNFPGRFSGRQFSNSRSEMNVSTLELGDSALYLCASSSGDSYSPLHFGNGTRLTVT.

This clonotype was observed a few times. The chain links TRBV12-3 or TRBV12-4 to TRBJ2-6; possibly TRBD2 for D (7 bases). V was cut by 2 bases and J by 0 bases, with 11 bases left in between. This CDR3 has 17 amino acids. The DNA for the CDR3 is TGTGCCAGCAGTTTATCGGGGGGCCGCTCTGGGGCCAACGTCCTGACTTTC. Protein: CASSLSGGRSGANVLTF.

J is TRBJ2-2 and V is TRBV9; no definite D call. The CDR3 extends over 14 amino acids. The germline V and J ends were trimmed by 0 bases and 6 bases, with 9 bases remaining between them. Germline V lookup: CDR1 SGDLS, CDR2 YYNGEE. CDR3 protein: CASSVDPGAGELFF. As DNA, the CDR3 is TGTGCCAGCAGCGTAGATCCGGGTGCCGGGGAGCTGTTTTTT.

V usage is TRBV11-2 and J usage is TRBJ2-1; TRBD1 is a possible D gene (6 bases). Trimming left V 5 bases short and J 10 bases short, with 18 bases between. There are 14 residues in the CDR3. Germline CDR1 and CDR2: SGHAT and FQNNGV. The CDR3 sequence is CASSARTAYSEQFF. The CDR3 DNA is TGTGCCAGCAGCGCCCGGACAGCCTACTCGGAGCAGTTCTTC.

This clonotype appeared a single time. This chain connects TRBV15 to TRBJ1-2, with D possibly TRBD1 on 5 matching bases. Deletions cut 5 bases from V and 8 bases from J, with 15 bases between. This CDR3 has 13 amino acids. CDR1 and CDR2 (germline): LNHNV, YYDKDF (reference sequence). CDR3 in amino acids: CATSGGREDGYTF. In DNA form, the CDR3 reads TGTGCCACCAGCGGAGGCAGGGAAGACGGCTACACCTTC.